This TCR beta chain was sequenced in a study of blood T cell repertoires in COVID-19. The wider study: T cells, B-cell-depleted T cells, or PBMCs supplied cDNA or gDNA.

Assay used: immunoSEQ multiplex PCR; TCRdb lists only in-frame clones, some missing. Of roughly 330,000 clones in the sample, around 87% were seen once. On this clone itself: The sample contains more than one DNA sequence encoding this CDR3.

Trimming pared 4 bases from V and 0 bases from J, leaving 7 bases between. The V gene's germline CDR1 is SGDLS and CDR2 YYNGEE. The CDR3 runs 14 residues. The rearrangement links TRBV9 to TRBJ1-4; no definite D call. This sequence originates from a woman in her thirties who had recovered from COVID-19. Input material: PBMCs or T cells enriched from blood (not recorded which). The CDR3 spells CASSPGATNEKLFF. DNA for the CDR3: TGTGCCAGCAGCCCGGGTGCAACTAATGAAAAACTGTTTTTT.